The 24 T cell receptor beta chains in this list originate from one sample, sequenced in a study of blood T cells in healthy people across ages. Combining a sample-barcoded 5' primer with a J-beta primer mix, a second PCR ran for roughly 7 to 11 cycles. Each CDR3 protein is one row after TCRdb ran MiXCR on the 5' RACE reads. The table has approximately 810,000 distinct CDR3 sequences, around 30% seen once. Sequencing was performed on blood. The receptors come from a woman aged 80 or older in good health.

This rearrangement joins TRBV14 to TRBJ1-1; D is undetermined. V gave up 4 bases and J gave up 9 bases, with 12 bases separating them. Germline V lookup: CDR1 SGHDN, CDR2 FVKESK. This CDR3 region has 12 residues. The chain's CDR3 is CASSPLRGQAFF. The DNA of the CDR3 is TGTGCCAGCAGCCCATTAAGAGGGCAAGCTTTCTTT.

The chain is built from TRBV18 and TRBJ2-1; 7 bases agree with TRBD2. The DNA end favors TRBJ2-7, so the J call may be wrong. There are 15 residues in the CDR3. Germline CDR1 reads KGHSH; CDR2 reads LQKENI. CDR3 DNA sequence: TGTGCCAGCTCACCGGGGCGGGGGTTCTACAATGAGCAGTACTTC. Protein sequence: CASSPGRGFYNEQYF.

V gene TRBV12-3 or TRBV12-4 combines with J gene TRBJ2-3; 11 bases fit TRBD2. The CDR3 sequence is 14 residues long. The ends lost 7 bases at V and 11 bases at J; junction bases unmatched: 11. The CDR3 here is CASNLAGGPDVQYF. DNA of the CDR3: TGTGCCAGCAATCTAGCGGGGGGACCAGATGTGCAGTATTTT.

As for this clonotype: A much larger clone sits a single nucleotide away, making a read error possible. V and J are TRBV5-4 and TRBJ2-1; 11 nucleotides agree with TRBD1. CDR1 and CDR2 (germline): SGHNT, YYREEE (reference sequence). The CDR3 contains 15 residues. The CDR3 sequence: CTSSLAGQGANEQFF. The CDR3 bases are TGTACCAGCAGCTTGGCCGGACAGGGGGCAAACGAGCAGTTCTTC.

This clonotype showed up just a few times. The rearrangement uses TRBV7-2 and TRBJ2-2, with TRBD2 as a possible D gene (5 bases). Germline V lookup: CDR1 SGHTA, CDR2 FQGNSA. Trimming stripped 3 bases from V and 0 bases from J, with 14 bases between. This CDR3 has 17 residues. Here the CDR3 reads CASSLAPLDSNTGELFF. The DNA of the CDR3 is TGTGCCAGCAGCTTGGCCCCTCTGGACTCGAACACCGGGGAGCTGTTTTTT.

This clonotype was seen more than once but under ten times. This chain links TRBV20-1 with TRBJ2-2; D not certain. The V gene's germline CDR1 is DFQATT and CDR2 SNEGSKA (reference sequence). Between the trimmed V and J ends, which lost 6 bases and 3 bases, there was a span of 14 bases. The CDR3 totals 14 residues. As DNA, the CDR3 is TGCAGTGCCCCGACGGGTCGGGACACCGGGGAGCTGTTTTTT. Amino acids: CSAPTGRDTGELFF.

This clonotype was observed a handful of times. A much larger clone is a single base away; this may be a read error. The chain carries TRBV5-1 and TRBJ2-3; D unclear. Germline V gene lookup returns CDR1 SGHRS and CDR2 YFSETQ. The CDR3 contains 14 residues. The ends were cut back, 3 bases at V and 2 bases at J, with 10 bases in the middle. This CDR3 reads CASSWEVTTDTQYF. The CDR3 DNA sequence: TGCGCCAGCAGCTGGGAAGTGACCACAGATACGCAGTATTTT.

As to this clonotype: A much bigger clone sits one base away, suggesting this may be a read error. The J gene is TRBJ2-5, the V gene TRBV25-1, with TRBD1 matching 8 bases. The CDR3 is made up of 16 amino acids. Germline assignment: CDR1 MGHDK and CDR2 SYGVNS. The CDR3 loop is CAGSESWSGGRETQYF. The CDR3 DNA reads as TGTGCCGGCAGTGAATCCTGGTCAGGGGGCAGGGAGACCCAGTACTTC. The full variable domain, its missing parts supplied by reference TRBV25-1 and TRBJ2-5, is EADIYQTPRYLVIGTGKKITLECSQTMGHDKMYWYQQDPGMELHLIHYSYGVNSTEKGDLSSESTVSRIRTEHFPLTLESARPSHTSQYLCAGSESWSGGRETQYFGPGTRLLVL.

A few counts support this clonotype. The gene calls are TRBV10-2 and TRBJ1-2; D uncertain. Between the trimmed V and J ends, which lost 6 bases and 3 bases, there was a span of 11 bases. Germline-derived CDR1 and CDR2 are WSHSY and SAAADI. The CDR3 sequence is 13 residues long. CDR3 nucleotide sequence: TGCGCCAGCAGGGAGCGGACGGACTATGGCTACACCTTC. It codes for CASRERTDYGYTF.

V and J are TRBV20-1 and TRBJ2-1; either TRBD1 or TRBD2 may fit D (6 bases each). The CDR3 runs 15 residues. The V gene lost 5 bases and the J gene lost 7 bases, with 21 bases spanning the gap. The V gene's germline CDR1 is DFQATT and CDR2 SNEGSKA (reference sequence). Here the CDR3 reads CSADPGAGRGNEQFF. In nucleotides, the CDR3 is TGCAGTGCTGACCCGGGGGCGGGTCGTGGGAATGAGCAGTTCTTC.

The table lists this clonotype with many counts. J is TRBJ1-2 and V is TRBV7-9; TRBD1 might be the D (6 bases). The CDR3 is 14 amino acids. Germline CDR1 reads SEHNR; CDR2 reads FQNEAQ (reference sequence). Trimming left V 5 bases short and J 1 base short, with 11 bases between. CDR3 sequence reads: CASSLGQNNYGYTF. CDR3 nucleotide sequence: TGTGCCAGCAGCCTGGGACAAAATAACTATGGCTACACCTTC.

This clonotype was counted ten times or more. The chain combines TRBV5-6 with TRBJ2-5; possibly TRBD1 for D (6 bases). The CDR3 runs to 15 residues. V was shortened by 2 bases and J by 4 bases, with 15 bases between the two germline ends. CDR1 is SGHDT, CDR2 YYEEEE, per germline. DNA for the CDR3: TGTGCCAGCAGCTTTCGAGGGGGTTCTAGAGAGACCCAGTACTTC. Translation gives CASSFRGGSRETQYF.

About this clonotype itself: A junction end diverges from the germline sequence, so it may reflect a read error. The chain combines TRBV7-7 with TRBJ2-1, with 10 bases identical to TRBD2. The CDR3 loop spans 15 amino acids. CDR1 and CDR2 from the germline V gene are SSHAT and FNYEAQ (reference sequence). The DNA for the CDR3 is TGTGCTAGCAGCCAAGGCTGGACTAGCGGCAATGAGCAGTTCTTC. It encodes CASSQGWTSGNEQFF.

This clonotype was seen just once. This chain connects TRBV7-2 to TRBJ2-6; TRBD1 matches at 7 bases. This CDR3 has 16 amino acids. The V gene end was trimmed by 5 bases and the J gene end by 2 bases; junction bases not matched to a gene: 6. CDR1 and CDR2 from the germline V gene are SGHTA and FQGNSA. The CDR3 nucleotides are TGTGCCAGCAGCCGCAGGGGGTCCCCTGGGGCCAACGTCCTGACTTTC. Translation: CASSRRGSPGANVLTF.

V usage is TRBV12-3 or TRBV12-4 and J usage is TRBJ2-3; D not resolved. This CDR3 has 13 amino acids. V was trimmed by 6 bases and J by 6 bases, leaving 13 bases between them. CDR3 nucleotide sequence: TGTGCCAGCAGCCGCCTAACAGTTGATACGCAGTATTTT. It specifies CASSRLTVDTQYF.

Note on this clonotype: This may arise from a read error, as a much more abundant clone is one base away. V and J are TRBV7-2 and TRBJ2-5; D is tentatively TRBD1 or TRBD2 (6 bases each). The J call may be mistaken, given a closer DNA end match to TRBJ2-7. Germline V gene lookup returns CDR1 SGHTA and CDR2 FQGNSA. This CDR3 has 15 amino acids. This CDR3 reads CASSFPEGGQYEQYF. The CDR3 DNA reads as TGTGCCAGCAGCTTCCCTGAGGGGGGCCAGTACGAGCAGTACTTC.

This clonotype was detected many times. In nucleotides, the CDR3 is TGTGCCACCAGTGACTTCAGCGGGGGGGCCCAAGAGACCCAGTACTTC. It is translated as CATSDFSGGAQETQYF. V gene TRBV24-1 combines with J gene TRBJ2-5; 10 nucleotides align to TRBD2. The V and J ends lost 4 bases and 1 base, in that order; junction bases with no gene match: 5. Germline-derived CDR1 and CDR2 are KGHDR and SFDVKD. CDR3 length equals 16 residues.

This clonotype was recorded at least ten times. The chain recombines TRBV6-2 or TRBV6-3 with TRBJ1-2; D gene unclear. The V and J ends lost 3 bases and 7 bases respectively, with 6 bases between them. Germline V gene lookup returns CDR1 MNHEY and CDR2 SVGEGT. The CDR3 contains 11 residues. This CDR3 is CASSYMSGYTF. The CDR3 region has the DNA TGTGCCAGCAGTTATATGAGTGGCTACACCTTC.

Written as DNA, the CDR3 is TGTGCCAGCAGTCCTCGGACAGGGGCGGTCACTGAAGCTTTCTTT. Its protein is CASSPRTGAVTEAFF. The chain employs TRBV28 and TRBJ1-1, with 9 bases identical to TRBD1. The CDR3 runs 15 residues. After removal of 5 bases from V and 4 bases from J, the junction contained 8 bases not matched to a gene. The V gene's germline CDR1 is MDHEN and CDR2 SYDVKM.

This chain links TRBV11-3 with TRBJ2-2; tentative D call: TRBD1 (6 bases). CDR3 length: 15 residues. Looked up from germline, CDR1 is SGHNT and CDR2 is YENEEA. Trimming stripped 1 base from V and 4 bases from J, with 10 bases between. CDR3 amino acids: CASSLAGVGTGELFF. CDR3 bases: TGTGCCAGCAGCTTAGCAGGGGTTGGCACCGGGGAGCTGTTTTTT.

This chain joins TRBV29-1 and TRBJ2-1, with 7 bases matching TRBD2. Unmatched junction bases numbered 8, after V lost 0 bases and J lost 3 bases. The CDR3 is 16 amino acids. Germline V gene data show CDR1 as SQVTM and CDR2 as ANQGSEA. This CDR3 reads CSVEEDGGRDYNEQFF. DNA for the CDR3: TGCAGCGTTGAAGAAGACGGCGGGAGAGACTACAATGAGCAGTTCTTC.

This clonotype was detected a few times. V and J are TRBV30 and TRBJ1-2; D remains unclear. The V gene lost 4 bases and the J gene lost 5 bases, with 11 bases spanning the gap. CDR1 is GTSNPN, CDR2 SVGIG, per germline (reference sequence). The CDR3 spans 12 residues. CDR3 DNA: TGTGCCTGGACAAAGAACAAATATGGCTACACCTTC. Encoded protein: CAWTKNKYGYTF.

The rearrangement links TRBV6-4 to TRBJ2-3, with unresolved D. This CDR3 region has 16 residues. Germline CDR1 reads MRHNA; CDR2 reads SNTAGT. V lost 2 bases and J 0 bases, leaving 12 bases between the germline ends. The CDR3 spells CASSDPNGRSTDTQYF. The DNA for the CDR3 is TGTGCCAGCAGTGACCCCAACGGGCGAAGCACAGATACGCAGTATTTT.

There are many counts of this clonotype. The chain combines TRBV7-9 with TRBJ2-1, with TRBD1 identical over 9 bases. V lost 6 bases to trimming and J lost 2 bases; unmatched junction nucleotides: 5. The germline CDR1 and CDR2 sequences are SEHNR and FQNEAQ (reference sequence). CDR3 length equals 15 residues. The CDR3 loop is CASSYGTGPYNEQFF. CDR3 sequence (DNA): TGTGCCAGCAGTTACGGGACAGGGCCCTACAATGAGCAGTTCTTC.